The 3 T cell receptor beta chains presented below share a single source sample, sequenced in a study of neurological immune-mediated disorders. TCRdb fed the 5' RACE reads into MiXCR, producing one record per CDR3 protein. Of some 87,000 distinct CDR3 sequences in the sample, more than 5% are singletons; the top ten hold approximately 8%. Described time point: longitudinal time-point 2. The specimen was PBMCs. These receptors came from a woman aged 55 to 70 with multiple sclerosis.

In its sample, this clonotype was seen many times. The V gene is TRBV20-1, the J gene TRBJ1-6, with 11 positions matching TRBD1. Germline-derived CDR1 and CDR2 are DFQATT and SNEGSKA (reference sequence). The trim removed 6 bases at V and 9 bases at J, leaving 4 bases unmatched. CDR3 length: 13 residues. The CDR3, as DNA: TGCAGTGCCAGGACAGGGGGCTTTTCACCCCTCCACTTT. Its translation: CSARTGGFSPLHF.

The genes are TRBV12-3 or TRBV12-4 and TRBJ1-1; no definite D call. This CDR3 is 15 amino acids long. V was trimmed by 7 bases and J by 4 bases, leaving 19 bases between them. The CDR3 protein is CASNPIGPPGTEAFF. CDR3 bases: TGTGCCAGCAACCCGATCGGGCCCCCCGGCACTGAAGCTTTCTTT.

This clonotype has ten or more counts. Written as DNA, the CDR3 is TGCAGTGCTAGTTTAGCGGGGGCGAATTCCAATCAGCCCCAGCATTTT. This encodes CSASLAGANSNQPQHF. V is TRBV20-1 and J is TRBJ1-5, with D possibly matching TRBD1 (6 bases). The CDR3 spans 16 residues. Trimming took 3 bases from V and 3 from J, leaving 18 bases between them. Germline CDR1 is DFQATT and CDR2 is SNEGSKA (reference sequence).